One T cell receptor (beta chain) is described in this entry. Its antigen target is currently unknown. No quality values exist for individual bases; no much larger clone is one base distant. Trimming takes 5 bases from V and 10 bases from J, and the germline ends sit 15 bases apart. Including the terminal cysteine and phenylalanine, the CDR3 comprises 14 residues. Of the read, only the CDR3 DNA is kept; its 42 bases are in frame from base 1. CDR1 and CDR2, per the germline V gene (reference sequence), are MNHEY and SMNVEV. This sample is part of a study of blood T cell repertoires in COVID-19 (dated by TCRdb to the early 2020s). About the investigation overall: Collaborator samples came from the United States, Italy and Spain and covered acute and convalescent phases of COVID-19. Where available, HLA class I and class II types were taken from metadata supplied by the sample provider and were not determined by assay-based typing. Nearly every sample came with metadata listing a de-identified subject ID, COVID-19 status, age in years and sex. The repertoires were released in a freely available public database meant as a resource for research on the immune response to SARS-CoV-2. The prospective study material was composed of cDNA or gDNA derived from T cells, B-cell-depleted T cells, or PBMCs. Subjects who had been exposed to COVID-19, were actively infected with it, or had recovered from it provided the deeply sampled blood TCRbeta repertoires that made up the dataset. Samples came from the ongoing ImmuneRACE study (first 160 participants) plus 1,254 subjects from 6 global collaborators. Points the paper makes about the study in general: The amount of clinical and demographic metadata varied by source and participant and was provided uncurated.

A second Seattle source provided samples from volunteer blood donors who had recovered from COVID-19. Each collaborating institution followed its own protocols to collect whole blood in K2EDTA tubes. Collaborator samples were shipped for TCRbeta analysis as frozen whole blood, isolated PBMCs, or DNA extracted from either sample type. TCRbeta CDR3 regions were amplified from genomic DNA by means of the immunoSEQ Assay, a bias-controlled multiplex PCR. The paper's data handling went like this. The number of nucleated cells in each sample was estimated from the amplification of reference gene primers within the assay. To quantify the absolute abundance of each unique TCRbeta CDR3 rearrangement, sequence reads were collapsed and filtered. For each sample, productive Simpson clonality was calculated as the square root of Simpson's diversity index across productive rearrangements. The clones in this table, taken by TCRdb from immuneACCESS, are in-frame only. Not every clone is retained; where verified, under half of the shortfall comes from an unresolved V gene, and the cause of the rest is unknown. For V, J and clone size, that table is used; D and trimming come from the DNA. The sample table lists over 120,000 clones, over 70% of them with a count of one. Jointly, the top ten make up approximately 3.4% of the sample.

This clonotype was obtained from a man between 70 and 80 years old who had recovered from COVID-19. Recombination linked TRBV27 to TRBJ1-6; the D segment could be TRBD1, given 6 matching bases. Sequenced input: peripheral blood. Here the CDR3 is given as CASSNQGYRSPLHF. The sequence in DNA is TGTGCCAGCAGTAACCAGGGGTATCGATCACCCCTCCACTTT.